Reported below is one T cell receptor (beta chain). This specimen comes from a study of control samples from healthy donors and cancer patients. The table came from immunoSEQ multiplex PCR; TCRdb's copy has only in-frame clones and leaves some out. The repertoire has 140,000 to 150,000 clones, 89% of them found once; the top ten carry over 4%. This CDR3 spans 11 amino acids. The germline CDR1 and CDR2 sequences are LGHDT and YNNKEL (reference sequence). V dropped 5 bases and J dropped 5 bases, with 4 bases sitting between them. This TCR derives from a man aged 25 to 40 in good health. The sequenced sample was blood. The V call is TRBV3-1 (or the pseudogene TRBV3-2), the J call TRBJ2-1; D ambiguous. The CDR3 DNA follows: TGTGCCAGCAGCGAAAACAATGAGCAGTTCTTC. This translates into CASSENNEQFF.